The 22 T cell receptor beta chains in this list originate from one sample, sequenced in a study of blood T cells in healthy people across ages. The use of a sample-barcoded 5' primer and a J-beta primer mix characterized a second PCR of about 6 to 11 cycles. In TCRdb, the 5' RACE reads were re-called with MiXCR into one record per CDR3 protein. The sample contains over 1,500,000 distinct CDR3 sequences, roughly two fifths of which appear only once. Sequencing was carried out using blood. These receptor sequences come from a human donor in good health.

About this clonotype itself: A single base separates this from a much larger clone, so it may be a read error. The rearrangement joins TRBV18 to TRBJ2-4; tentatively, D is TRBD1 (6 bases). The germline V gene has CDR1 KGHSH and CDR2 LQKENI. The CDR3 totals 16 residues. The germline V and J ends were trimmed by 4 bases and 1 base, with 14 bases remaining between them. CDR3 in DNA: TGTGCCAGCTCACTACAGGGATTGCGTGCCAAAAACATTCAGTACTTC. Protein product: CASSLQGLRAKNIQYF. The variable domain in full, completed from reference TRBV18 and TRBJ2-4, reads NAGVMQNPRHLVRRRGQEARLRCSPMKGHSHVYWYRQLPEEGLKFMVYLQKENIIDESGMPKERFSAEFPKEGPSILRIQQVVRGDSAAYFCASSLQGLRAKNIQYFGAGTRLSVL.

V usage is TRBV4-1 and J usage is TRBJ2-3, with TRBD2 identical over 10 bases. V lost 2 bases and J lost 6; bases outside the gene matches: 17. Germline assignment: CDR1 MGHRA and CDR2 YSYEKL. CDR3 length: 19 amino acids. CDR3 region: CASSQPLWAAGGDLDTQYF. CDR3 nucleotide sequence: TGCGCCAGCAGCCAACCCCTATGGGCAGCGGGGGGGGATTTGGATACGCAGTATTTT.

The gene calls are TRBV20-1 and TRBJ2-7, with D perhaps matching TRBD2 (5 bases). Judging by the DNA end, TRBJ2-5 fits better; the J call may be wrong. Germline CDR1 is DFQATT and CDR2 is SNEGSKA (reference sequence). The CDR3 contains 14 residues. The CDR3 loop is CSAPLRRGIETQYF. CDR3 bases: TGCAGTGCACCCCTCCGGCGAGGGATAGAGACCCAGTACTTC.

The chain employs TRBV23-1 and TRBJ2-7; D remains ambiguous. TRBV23-1 is an ORF; its function is uncertain. Trimming left V 6 bases short and J 0 bases short, with 9 bases between. The CDR3 loop spans 13 amino acids. The chain's CDR3 is CASREVGSYEQYF. The CDR3 coding sequence is TGCGCCAGCAGGGAAGTAGGCTCCTACGAGCAGTACTTC.

The sample holds a few counts of this clonotype. The CDR3 DNA follows: TGCGCCAGCAGCCAAGATAGAGGACAGGGTCTGCACGAGCAGTACTTC. Protein product: CASSQDRGQGLHEQYF. This chain links TRBV4-3 with TRBJ2-7, with 8 bases that match TRBD1. Per germline, CDR1 LGHNA and CDR2 YSLEER. V was clipped by 0 bases and J by 5 bases; unmatched bases: 9. CDR3 length equals 16 residues.

The chain combines TRBV7-3 with TRBJ2-7; D might be TRBD2 (6 bases). The CDR3 spans 13 residues. Trimming removed 5 bases at V and 5 bases at J, with 13 bases between. Germline loops: CDR1 SGHTA, CDR2 FQGTGA. Here the CDR3 reads CASSPGPGDEQYF. The CDR3 bases are TGTGCCAGCAGCCCGGGACCGGGAGACGAGCAGTACTTC.

This clonotype was counted a few times. The genes are TRBV7-2 and TRBJ1-2, with 10 bases aligning to TRBD1. With V trimmed by 4 bases and J by 8 bases, 10 bases remained unmatched. Germline CDR1 and CDR2: SGHTA and FQGNSA. This CDR3 contains 15 residues. CDR3 nucleotide sequence: TGTGCCAGCAGCTCAGGACAGGGGGGAAGAGGGGGCTACACCTTC. As protein: CASSSGQGGRGGYTF.

The chain couples TRBV7-9 to TRBJ2-5; unclear D gene. CDR3 length equals 8 residues. Per germline, CDR1 SEHNR and CDR2 FQNEAQ (reference sequence). The V gene lost 10 bases and the J gene lost 6 bases, with 3 bases spanning the gap. CDR3 protein: CATKTQYF. CDR3 nucleotides: TGTGCCACCAAGACCCAGTACTTC. Based on the CDR3 plus reference TRBV7-9 and TRBJ2-5, the full variable domain is DTGVSQNPRHKITKRGQNVTFRCDPISEHNRLYWYRQTLGQGPEFLTYFQNEAQLEKSRLLSDRFSAERPKGSFSTLEIQRTEQGDSAMYLCATKTQYFGPGTRLLVL.

V gene TRBV10-3 combines with J gene TRBJ1-5; D remains ambiguous. V was trimmed by 0 bases and J by 6 bases, leaving 21 bases between them. The CDR3 length is 18 residues. Germline V CDR1 and CDR2: ENHRY, SYGVKD. The CDR3 is CAISESRGILAIGQPQHF. Here the CDR3 DNA reads TGTGCCATCAGTGAGTCAAGAGGGATCCTTGCTATAGGTCAGCCCCAGCATTTT.

V and J are TRBV20-1 and TRBJ2-7; TRBD2 might be the D (7 bases). The J call may be mistaken, given a closer DNA end match to TRBJ2-5. The CDR3 sequence is 15 residues long. The germline V gene encodes CDR1 DFQATT and CDR2 SNEGSKA (reference sequence). CDR3 nucleotide sequence: TGCAGTGCTAGTCTCACGGGGGGCGGGGTGGAGACCCAGTACTTC. Its translation: CSASLTGGGVETQYF.

This rearrangement joins TRBV10-3 to TRBJ2-7; 10 bases match TRBD1. J was trimmed by 3 bases and V by 7 bases; bases with no gene match: 9. The CDR3 runs 15 residues. Germline CDR1 reads ENHRY; CDR2 reads SYGVKD. CDR3 bases: TGTGCCATCACCCCCTCGTGGGACAGGGGCTACGAGCAGTACTTC. It is translated as CAITPSWDRGYEQYF.

V is TRBV4-2 and J is TRBJ2-7, with D maybe TRBD2 (5 bases). The ends were cut back, 1 base at V and 2 bases at J, with 12 bases in the middle. Per germline, CDR1 LGHNA and CDR2 YNFKEQ. The length of the CDR3 is 15 residues. The CDR3 reads CASSQAEGGAYEQYF. DNA of the CDR3: TGTGCCAGCAGCCAAGCCGAGGGTGGCGCCTACGAGCAGTACTTC.

The chain couples TRBV20-1 to TRBJ2-4, with D uncertain. The tail of the sequence fits TRBJ2-7 better, so the J call may be wrong. Germline-derived CDR1 and CDR2 are DFQATT and SNEGSKA (reference sequence). The CDR3 is 12 amino acids. The CDR3 region is CSALPGTYEQYF. The CDR3, as DNA: TGCAGTGCTCTCCCCGGCACCTACGAGCAGTACTTC.

This clonotype occurred a few times. V is TRBV7-9 and J is TRBJ2-6, with 10 bases fitting TRBD1. Germline CDR1 reads SEHNR; CDR2 reads FQNEAQ (reference sequence). The CDR3 runs to 15 residues. V was pared by 5 bases and J by 8 bases, with 6 bases of the junction left unmatched. CDR3 loop: CASSPGQGKTNVLTF. The CDR3 nucleotides are TGTGCCAGCAGCCCGGGACAGGGGAAGACCAACGTCCTGACTTTC.

Of note for this clonotype: Given a much more abundant clone one base away, this may be a read error. The CDR3 bases are TGCAGTGCTAATAGACCCGAGACTCAGCGGGGGAGGAATGAGCAGTTCTTC. Protein: CSANRPETQRGRNEQFF. The chain combines TRBV20-1 with TRBJ2-1, with 8 bases that match TRBD2. CDR1 is DFQATT and CDR2 is SNEGSKA in the germline V gene (reference sequence). CDR3 size: 17 residues. Trimming took 4 bases from V and 7 from J; bases not matched to a gene: 18.

The table lists this clonotype with a count of one. The rearrangement joins TRBV7-9 to TRBJ2-3, with D possibly being TRBD1 or TRBD2 (5 bases each). Trimming cost V 5 bases and J 2 bases, with 17 bases left between them. Germline loops: CDR1 SEHNR, CDR2 FQNEAQ (reference sequence). This CDR3 spans 16 amino acids. The CDR3 sequence is CASSDARRGNTDTQYF. In nucleotides, the CDR3 is TGTGCCAGCAGCGACGCCCGACGGGGCAACACAGATACGCAGTATTTT.

The V call is TRBV6-2 or TRBV6-3, the J call TRBJ2-1, with D tentatively TRBD1 (6 bases). This CDR3 has 17 residues. V dropped 3 bases and J dropped 0 bases, with 15 bases sitting between them. Germline assignment: CDR1 MNHEY and CDR2 SVGEGT. CDR3 sequence: CASSYTGRGSSYNEQFF. The CDR3 region has the DNA TGTGCCAGCAGTTATACCGGCAGGGGAAGCTCCTACAATGAGCAGTTCTTC.

The chain uses TRBV12-3 or TRBV12-4 and TRBJ1-2, with D perhaps TRBD1 (5 bases). CDR3 length: 11 amino acids. V was cut by 7 bases and J by 8 bases, with 11 bases left in between. The chain's CDR3 is CASTEGEGYTF. CDR3 nucleotides: TGTGCCAGCACGGAAGGGGAAGGCTACACCTTC.

Only one count was recorded for this clonotype. The V gene is TRBV4-2, the J gene TRBJ2-5, with 8 bases aligning to TRBD1. The DNA end is more similar to TRBJ2-7, so the J call may be wrong. This CDR3 has 17 amino acids. Germline V gene sequence: CDR1 LGHNA, CDR2 YNFKEQ. As DNA, the CDR3 is TGTGCCAGCAGCCAATCACTTCTTGACAGGGGAAATATCGAGCAGTACTTC. It encodes CASSQSLLDRGNIEQYF.

This clonotype occurred a few times. This chain links TRBV20-1 with TRBJ2-3; 10 bases align to TRBD2. The CDR3 is 13 residues long. From germline, CDR1 is DFQATT and CDR2 SNEGSKA (reference sequence). V gave up 7 bases and J gave up 4 bases; unmatched junction bases: 5. The CDR3 protein is CSVKRGGPDTQYF. The CDR3, as DNA: TGCAGTGTGAAGCGGGGGGGCCCAGATACGCAGTATTTT.

The V gene is TRBV15, the J gene TRBJ2-1; 12 nucleotides align to TRBD2. CDR3 length equals 16 residues. V shed 0 bases and J 8 bases; nucleotides not matched to a gene: 5. Germline V gene sequence: CDR1 LNHNV, CDR2 YYDKDF (reference sequence). The CDR3 DNA sequence: TGTGCCACCAGCAGAGATCTAGCGGGGGGGCCGGATGAGCAGTTCTTC. This translates into CATSRDLAGGPDEQFF.

The J gene is TRBJ1-1, the V gene TRBV4-1; 11 nucleotides match TRBD1. V was clipped by 1 base and J by 4 bases; unmatched bases: 2. The CDR3 spans 15 residues. Per the germline V gene, CDR1 is MGHRA and CDR2 is YSYEKL. Here the CDR3 reads CASSQAGQGATEAFF. As DNA, the CDR3 is TGCGCCAGCAGCCAAGCTGGACAGGGGGCCACTGAAGCTTTCTTT.